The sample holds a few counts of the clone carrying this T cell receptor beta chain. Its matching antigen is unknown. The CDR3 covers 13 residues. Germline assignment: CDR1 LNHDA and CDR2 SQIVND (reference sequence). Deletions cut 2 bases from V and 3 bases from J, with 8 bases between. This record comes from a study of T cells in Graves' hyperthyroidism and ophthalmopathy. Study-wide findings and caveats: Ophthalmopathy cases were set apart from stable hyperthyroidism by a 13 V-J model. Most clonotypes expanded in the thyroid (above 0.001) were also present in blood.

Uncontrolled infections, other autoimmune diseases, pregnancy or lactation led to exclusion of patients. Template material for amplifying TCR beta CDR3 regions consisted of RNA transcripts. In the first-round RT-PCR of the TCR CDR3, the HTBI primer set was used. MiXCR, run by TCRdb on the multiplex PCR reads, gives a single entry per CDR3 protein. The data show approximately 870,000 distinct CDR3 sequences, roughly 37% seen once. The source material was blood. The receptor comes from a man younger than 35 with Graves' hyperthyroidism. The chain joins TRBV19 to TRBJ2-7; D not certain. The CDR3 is CASSIIHFYEQYF. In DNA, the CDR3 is TGTGCCAGTAGTATAATCCACTTCTACGAGCAGTACTTC.